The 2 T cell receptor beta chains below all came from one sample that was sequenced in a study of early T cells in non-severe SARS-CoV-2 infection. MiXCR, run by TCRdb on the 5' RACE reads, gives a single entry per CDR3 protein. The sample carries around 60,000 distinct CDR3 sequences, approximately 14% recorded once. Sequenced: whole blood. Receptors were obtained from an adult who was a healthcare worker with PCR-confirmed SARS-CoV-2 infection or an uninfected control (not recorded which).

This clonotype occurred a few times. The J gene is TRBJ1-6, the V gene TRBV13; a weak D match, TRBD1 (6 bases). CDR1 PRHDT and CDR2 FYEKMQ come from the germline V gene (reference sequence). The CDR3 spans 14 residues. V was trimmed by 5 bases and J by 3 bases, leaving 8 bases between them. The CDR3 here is CASSQTGYNSPLHF. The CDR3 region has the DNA TGTGCCAGCAGCCAGACAGGCTATAATTCACCCCTCCACTTT.

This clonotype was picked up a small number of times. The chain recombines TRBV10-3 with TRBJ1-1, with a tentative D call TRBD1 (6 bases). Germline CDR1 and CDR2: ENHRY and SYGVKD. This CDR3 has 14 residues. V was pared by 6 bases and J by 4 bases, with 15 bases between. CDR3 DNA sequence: TGTGCCATCAGAAACAGGGAGGGTAGCACTGAAGCTTTCTTT. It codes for CAIRNREGSTEAFF.